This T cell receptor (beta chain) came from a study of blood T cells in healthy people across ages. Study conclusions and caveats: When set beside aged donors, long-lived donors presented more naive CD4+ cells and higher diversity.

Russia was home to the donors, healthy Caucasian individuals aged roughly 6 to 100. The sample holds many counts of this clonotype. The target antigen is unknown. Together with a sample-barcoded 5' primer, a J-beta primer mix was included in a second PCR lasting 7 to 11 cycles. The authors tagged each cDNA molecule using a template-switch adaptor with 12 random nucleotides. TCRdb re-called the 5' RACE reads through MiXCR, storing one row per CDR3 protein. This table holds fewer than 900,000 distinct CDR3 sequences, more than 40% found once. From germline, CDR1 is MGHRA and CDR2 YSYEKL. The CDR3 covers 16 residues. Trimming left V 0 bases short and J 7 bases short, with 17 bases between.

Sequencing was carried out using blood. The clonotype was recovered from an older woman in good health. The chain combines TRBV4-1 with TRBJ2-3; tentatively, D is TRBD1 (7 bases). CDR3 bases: TGCGCCAGCAGCCAAGAAGGGGGAGGAGGGGGCTATACGCAGTATTTT. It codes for CASSQEGGGGGYTQYF.